The 11 T cell receptor beta chains below all came from one sample that was sequenced in a study of shared clonotypes between healthy human individuals. Terminally differentiated effector memory CD45RA+ cells were excluded by CCR7 positive selection of CD45RO-negative cells. Sequencing was performed with immunoSEQ multiplex PCR; in TCRdb, only in-frame clones are kept and a portion is missing. The table lists around 2,000,000 clones, just under 95% of them singletons. Sequencing used naive CD8+ T cells sorted from blood. These receptors came from a man aged 18 to 35 in good health.

The DNA of the CDR3 is TGTGCCAGCAGCTTAATACAGGGAGCCTACGAGCAGTACTTC. Protein: CASSLIQGAYEQYF. The chain links TRBV6-1 to TRBJ2-7, with a possible D match to TRBD1 (6 bases). Germline CDR1 and CDR2: MNHNS and SASEGT. V was trimmed by 6 bases and J by 2 bases, leaving 14 bases between them. This CDR3 has 14 amino acids.

The rearrangement joins TRBV11-2 to TRBJ2-1; TRBD2 matches at 8 bases. The CDR3 covers 16 residues. Germline CDR1 SGHAT, CDR2 FQNNGV. J gave up 7 bases and V 1 base, and 9 bases lay outside the gene matches. CDR3 DNA sequence: TGTGCCAGCAGCTTAGGAGGACTAGCCCTGAAGAATGAGCAGTTCTTC. Encoded protein: CASSLGGLALKNEQFF.

CDR3 sequence reads: CASSRHEATNEKLFF. CDR3 nucleotides: TGTGCCAGCAGTCGCCACGAGGCGACTAATGAAAAACTGTTTTTT. This sequence joins TRBV13 and TRBJ1-4; no clear D gene. The CDR3 has 15 amino acids. Per the germline V gene, CDR1 is PRHDT and CDR2 is FYEKMQ (reference sequence). V lost 6 bases, J lost 2 bases, and 13 bases lay in between.

This chain connects TRBV6-1 to TRBJ2-2; unclear D gene. V gave up 3 bases and J gave up 2 bases, with 10 bases separating them. The CDR3 is made up of 15 amino acids. The germline CDR1 and CDR2 sequences are MNHNS and SASEGT. CDR3 in amino acids: CASSDFTSNTGELFF. In DNA, the CDR3 is TGTGCCAGCAGTGATTTCACATCAAACACCGGGGAGCTGTTTTTT.

The V gene is TRBV20-1, the J gene TRBJ2-7, with D unresolved. This CDR3 is 11 amino acids long. Between the trimmed V and J ends, which lost 1 base and 6 bases, there was a span of 7 bases. From germline, CDR1 is DFQATT and CDR2 SNEGSKA (reference sequence). This CDR3 is CSARVLPEQYF. Here the CDR3 DNA reads TGCAGTGCTAGAGTATTACCCGAGCAGTACTTC.

The chain combines TRBV28 with TRBJ2-1; the D call may be TRBD1 or TRBD2 (5 bases each). This CDR3 region has 13 residues. Trimming cost V 7 bases and J 8 bases, with 15 bases left between them. Looked up from germline, CDR1 is MDHEN and CDR2 is SYDVKM. CDR3 loop: CASNLSGTDEQFF. Here the CDR3 DNA reads TGTGCCAGCAACCTTTCGGGGACGGATGAGCAGTTCTTC.

A note on this clone: The same CDR3 can be traced to other DNA sequences in this sample. V and J are TRBV27 and TRBJ2-7; 8 bases match TRBD1. Trimming took 4 bases from V and 0 from J; bases not matched to a gene: 2. This CDR3 has 14 residues. Germline CDR1 is MNHEY and CDR2 is SMNVEV (reference sequence). The CDR3 DNA reads as TGTGCCAGCAGTTACAGGGGGTTCTCCTACGAGCAGTACTTC. Translation gives CASSYRGFSYEQYF.

Notes on this clone: The sample contains more than one DNA sequence encoding this CDR3. The rearrangement links TRBV9 to TRBJ2-3; D may match TRBD1 or TRBD2 (6 bases each). The CDR3 is 14 residues long. Trimming removed 0 bases at V and 4 bases at J, with 9 bases between. Germline CDR1 reads SGDLS; CDR2 reads YYNGEE. In DNA, the CDR3 is TGTGCCAGCAGCGTAGCCGGGGGCCCAGATACGCAGTATTTT. This codes for CASSVAGGPDTQYF. Drawing the rest from reference TRBV9 and TRBJ2-3, the complete variable domain is DSGVTQTPKHLITATGQRVTLRCSPRSGDLSVYWYQQSLDQGLQFLIQYYNGEERAKGNILERFSAQQFPDLHSELNLSSLELGDSALYFCASSVAGGPDTQYFGPGTRLTVL.

The J gene is TRBJ2-7, the V gene TRBV11-2; 7 bases agree with TRBD2. The V gene end was trimmed by 6 bases and the J gene end by 0 bases; junction bases not matched to a gene: 8. Looked up from germline, CDR1 is SGHAT and CDR2 is FQNNGV. The CDR3 spans 15 residues. The CDR3 loop reads CASRPSGTTSYEQYF. Here the CDR3 DNA reads TGTGCCAGCAGACCAAGCGGGACCACCTCCTACGAGCAGTACTTC.

The chain couples TRBV27 to TRBJ2-5; D remains ambiguous. Per the germline V gene, CDR1 is MNHEY and CDR2 is SMNVEV (reference sequence). V was clipped by 6 bases and J by 2 bases, with 10 bases between them. CDR3 length: 13 residues. CDR3 DNA: TGTGCCAGCAGGATATACGGACAAGAGACCCAGTACTTC. It translates to CASRIYGQETQYF.

The genes are TRBV5-1 and TRBJ2-2; 13 bases match TRBD2. Germline lookup yields CDR1 SGHRS and CDR2 YFSETQ. The V segment lost 2 bases and the J segment 6 bases; nucleotides outside the gene matches: 13. The CDR3 sequence is 19 residues long. The CDR3 DNA sequence: TGCGCCAGCAGCTTAGGACTAGCGGGGGCTTCCACACTAGCCGGGGAGCTGTTTTTT. As protein: CASSLGLAGASTLAGELFF.